The source of this T cell receptor (beta chain) is a study of T cells in Graves' hyperthyroidism and ophthalmopathy. Regions amplified from RNA transcripts were the TCR beta CDR3 regions. A set of HTBI primers served as the primers for a first-round RT-PCR of the TCR CDR3. Each CDR3 protein gets one entry after TCRdb re-called the multiplex PCR reads with MiXCR. The sample carries about 400,000 distinct CDR3 sequences, 15% recorded once. Study-level points and caveats: A median roughly 6.6 months before onset, the model predicted ophthalmopathy. Most clonotypes expanded in the thyroid (above 0.001) were also present in blood.

This clonotype occurred many times. Antigen specificity is unknown. V lost 1 base, J lost 6 bases, and 6 bases lay in between. The length of the CDR3 is 13 residues. The germline gives CDR1 LGHDT, CDR2 YNNKEL (reference sequence). The rearrangement links TRBV3-1 to TRBJ2-2; D remains ambiguous. This TCR was recovered from a woman in her twenties or thirties with Graves' hyperthyroidism. Sequencing was done on a sample of blood. DNA of the CDR3: TGTGCCAGCAGCCAAGGACTGCCCGGGGAGCTGTTTTTT. It is translated as CASSQGLPGELFF.